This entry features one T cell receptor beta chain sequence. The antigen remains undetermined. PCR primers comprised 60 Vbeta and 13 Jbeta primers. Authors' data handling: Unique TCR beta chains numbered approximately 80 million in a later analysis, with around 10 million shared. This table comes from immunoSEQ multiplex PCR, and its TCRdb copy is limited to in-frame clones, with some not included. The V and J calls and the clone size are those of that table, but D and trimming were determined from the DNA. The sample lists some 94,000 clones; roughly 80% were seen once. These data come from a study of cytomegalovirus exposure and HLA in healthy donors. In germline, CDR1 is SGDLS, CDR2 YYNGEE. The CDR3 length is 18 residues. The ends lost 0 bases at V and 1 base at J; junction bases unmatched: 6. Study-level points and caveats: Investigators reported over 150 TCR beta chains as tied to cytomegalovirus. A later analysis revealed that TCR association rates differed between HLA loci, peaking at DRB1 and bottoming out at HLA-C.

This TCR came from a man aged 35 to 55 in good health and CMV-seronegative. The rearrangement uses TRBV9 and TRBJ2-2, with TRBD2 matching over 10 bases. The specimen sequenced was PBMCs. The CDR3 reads CASSVAPRLAGNTGELFF. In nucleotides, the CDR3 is TGTGCCAGCAGCGTAGCCCCCCGACTAGCGGGGAACACCGGGGAGCTGTTTTTT.